One TCR beta chain is described in this entry. Germline CDR1 and CDR2: SGHRS and YFSETQ. The CDR3 runs to 16 residues. V was pared by 7 bases and J by 4 bases, with 13 bases of the junction left unmatched. TCRdb independently ran MiXCR on the RT-PCR reads; one entry per CDR3 protein. The data hold about 680,000 distinct CDR3 sequences, with more than 13% observed a single time. The TCR originated in a female donor in good health, serving as a healthy control. The sample was memory CD4+ T cells from blood. The chain carries TRBV5-1 and TRBJ2-1; 8 nucleotides match TRBD2. The CDR3 DNA reads TGCGCCAGCCGACTCTCGGAGCGGGAGTTTTACAATGAGCAGTTCTTC. Residues: CASRLSEREFYNEQFF. Full variable domain (rest looked up from reference TRBV5-1 and TRBJ2-1): KAGVTQTPRYLIKTRGQQVTLSCSPISGHRSVSWYQQTPGQGLQFLFEYFSETQRNKGNFPGRFSGRQFSNSRSEMNVSTLELGDSALYLCASRLSEREFYNEQFFGPGTRLTVL.